This is a list of T cell receptor beta chains from one sample in a study of shared clonotypes between healthy human individuals. Some clones are missing from TCRdb's copy, which holds only in-frame ones; the method was immunoSEQ multiplex PCR. This table holds 200,000 to 250,000 clones, about 65% found once. Sequencing was carried out using memory CD4+ T cells sorted from blood. The source is a man aged 25-40 years in good health. The CDR3 runs from the conserved cysteine through the conserved F or W. A D gene is named only where the DNA matches it firmly. A row's size may be missing; if present it is once, few, many or a size class.

TRBV5-8,TRBJ2-4,NA,NA,TGTGCCAGCAGCCCCAGATGGTCCAAAAACATTCAGTACTTC,CASSPRWSKNIQYF
TRBV7-2,TRBJ2-1,NA,NA,TGTGCCAGCAGCCCCCTAGATTCGGTTGGCAATGAGCAGTTCTTC,CASSPLDSVGNEQFF
TRBV7-2,TRBJ2-5,TRBD2,NA,TGTGCCAGCAGCGAAAGCGGGAGGGTCTCCGAGACCCAGTACTTC,CASSESGRVSETQYF
TRBV4-3,TRBJ2-7,TRBD1,NA,TGCGCCAGCAGCCAAGACAGGTTCGGGGACAGGTCGTACGAGCAGTACTTC,CASSQDRFGDRSYEQYF
TRBV6-5,TRBJ2-3,NA,few,TGTGCCAGCAGTTACTGGGGGGTAGGGACAGATACGCAGTATTTT,CASSYWGVGTDTQYF
TRBV7-3,TRBJ2-2,NA,few,TGTGCCAGCAGCGTGGGAGGCGGGGAGCTGTTTTTT,CASSVGGGELFF
TRBV5-1,TRBJ2-7,NA,NA,TGCGCCAGCAGCCTAACAGGGCGCTACGAGCAGTACTTC,CASSLTGRYEQYF
TRBV7-8,TRBJ1-1,NA,NA,TGTGCCAGCAGCCAGAGGGATCAGGGTACAGGGTTCTTT,CASSQRDQGTGFF
TRBV5-1,TRBJ2-1,TRBD2,many,TGCGCCAGCTACGGACTAGGGGCTTACAATGAGCAGTTCTTC,CASYGLGAYNEQFF
TRBV5-1,TRBJ2-7,NA,NA,TGCGCCAGTCAAAACGGGGGCACAGGTCGGGCCGAGCAGTACTTC,CASQNGGTGRAEQYF
TRBV5-1,TRBJ2-6,TRBD1,NA,TGCGCCAGCAGCTTGGGGGGGACAGTTGGTTCTGGGGCCAACGTCCTGACTTTC,CASSLGGTVGSGANVLTF
TRBV5-6,TRBJ2-3,TRBD2,NA,TGTGCCAGCAGCTTTTTACTAGCGGCCACAGATACGCAGTATTTT,CASSFLLAATDTQYF
TRBV11-2,TRBJ2-4,NA,NA,TGTGCCAGCAGCTACGGGGCGCAGCAGTACTTC,CASSYGAQQYF
TRBV5-1,TRBJ2-3,NA,NA,TGCGCCAGCAGCTTAGGCGGGCAGGGGACAGATACGCAGTATTTT,CASSLGGQGTDTQYF
TRBV6-1,TRBJ1-2,NA,NA,TGTGCCAGCAGTGAGGTCGCCTCAGACGAAAATGGCTACACCTTC,CASSEVASDENGYTF
TRBV5-6,TRBJ2-1,NA,NA,TGTGCCAGCAGCTTCGGCTCATTTGACAATGAGCAGTTCTTC,CASSFGSFDNEQFF
TRBV6-6,TRBJ2-7,TRBD2,NA,TGTGCCAGCAGTTACGGGACTAGCGCCTACGAGCAGTACTTC,CASSYGTSAYEQYF
TRBV28,TRBJ1-2,NA,NA,TGTGCCAGCAGCCCCCTTAGGGGGGTAGGAGCTAACTATGGCTACACCTTC,CASSPLRGVGANYGYTF
TRBV7-9,TRBJ2-1,TRBD1,NA,TGTGCCAGCAGCTTATTTCACGGGACAGGGAACAATGAGCAGTTCTTC,CASSLFHGTGNNEQFF
TRBV12-5,TRBJ2-3,NA,few,TGTGCTAGTGGTTCAGTTTCCGATACGCAGTATTTT,CASGSVSDTQYF
TRBV10-1,TRBJ2-3,NA,NA,TGCGCCAGCAGTGAGTTTGAGGGAACAGATACGCAGTATTTT,CASSEFEGTDTQYF
TRBV7-9,TRBJ2-7,NA,NA,TGTGCCAGCAGCTTAATGCAGACCTACGAGCAGTACTTC,CASSLMQTYEQYF
TRBV5-1,TRBJ2-7,TRBD2,few,TGCGCCAGCAGCTTGGACGGGACTAGCTTCTACGAGCAGTACTTC,CASSLDGTSFYEQYF
TRBV11-2,TRBJ2-3,NA,few,TGTGCCAGCAGCCCCTTAGCGACAGATACGCAGTATTTT,CASSPLATDTQYF
TRBV4-1,TRBJ2-3,NA,few,TGCGCCAGCAGCCGAACAGCTACTAGCACAGATACGCAGTATTTT,CASSRTATSTDTQYF
TRBV10-3,TRBJ2-7,NA,NA,TGTGCCATCAGTGAGTCGGCGAAGTACGAGCAGTACTTC,CAISESAKYEQYF
TRBV19,TRBJ2-3,NA,NA,TGTGCCAGTAGTATAGGAGTAGCGAGCACAGATACGCAGTATTTT,CASSIGVASTDTQYF
TRBV21-1,TRBJ2-7,NA,NA,TGTGCCACCTGGCCCTCCTACGAGCAGTACTTC,CATWPSYEQYF
TRBV5-4,TRBJ1-2,NA,NA,TGTGCCAGCAGCCTGGGGGCAGATAACTATGGCTACACCTTC,CASSLGADNYGYTF
TRBV2,TRBJ2-1,NA,few,TGTGCCAGGACTGGCAGCTCCTACAATGAGCAGTTCTTC,CARTGSSYNEQFF
TRBV18,TRBJ1-2,TRBD1,few,TGTGCCAGCTCTACTTTCGGACAGGGGGAAGGTGATGGCTACACCTTC,CASSTFGQGEGDGYTF
TRBV5-1,TRBJ2-5,NA,few,TGCGCCAGCAGCTTGGCCTCTGGGGTTGAGACCCAGTACTTC,CASSLASGVETQYF
TRBV25-1,TRBJ2-1,TRBD1,NA,TGTGCCAGCAGTGAGTGGGACAGGGGCTACAATGAGCAGTTCTTC,CASSEWDRGYNEQFF
TRBV28,TRBJ1-2,TRBD1,NA,TGTGCCAGCAGGCGGGACAGGGGGTACTATGGCTACACCTTC,CASRRDRGYYGYTF
TRBV7-9,TRBJ2-7,TRBD1,NA,TGTGCCAGCAGCTTAGACAGGGACAGGAACTACGAGCAGTACTTC,CASSLDRDRNYEQYF
TRBV2,TRBJ2-5,NA,NA,TGTGCCAGCAGTGGTCTCCTACAAGAGACCCAGTACTTC,CASSGLLQETQYF
TRBV2,TRBJ2-7,NA,medium-sized,TGTGCCAGCAGTGAAGCCGGATTCTCCTACGAGCAGTACTTC,CASSEAGFSYEQYF
TRBV6-6,TRBJ2-7,NA,NA,TGTGCCAGCAGTTACCGCGGACTTCATCAGTACTTC,CASSYRGLHQYF
TRBV28,TRBJ1-1,NA,NA,TGTGCCAGCAGTTTATTAGGGCGGGACGCTGAAGCTTTCTTT,CASSLLGRDAEAFF
TRBV6-1,TRBJ1-1,TRBD1,NA,TGTGCCAGCAGTGAAGCGCTACAGGGGGTAACTGAAGCTTTCTTT,CASSEALQGVTEAFF
TRBV19,TRBJ2-2,TRBD1,NA,TGTGCCAGTAGTATAGGACAGGGTGCTCGACGGGGCACCGGGGAGCTGTTTTTT,CASSIGQGARRGTGELFF
TRBV29-1,TRBJ2-7,NA,many,TGCAGCGTTGTGGTAGGCTTGAGGGGTGTCTACGAGCAGTACTTC,CSVVVGLRGVYEQYF
TRBV15,TRBJ2-1,TRBD1,NA,TGTGCCACCAGCAGAGAGAAAGGGCCGGGACAGGGATTCTCCTACAATGAGCAGTTCTTC,CATSREKGPGQGFSYNEQFF
TRBV5-1,TRBJ2-5,NA,NA,TGCGCCAGCAGCATTCAGGGGATCCAAGAGACCCAGTACTTC,CASSIQGIQETQYF
TRBV20-1,TRBJ2-1,NA,NA,TGCAGTGCTACCAGGACAGAGCAGTTCTTC,CSATRTEQFF
TRBV5-6,TRBJ2-3,NA,NA,TGTGCCAGCAGCTTTGACGTCCGATCAATCCCAGATACGCAGTATTTT,CASSFDVRSIPDTQYF
TRBV29-1,TRBJ1-1,NA,NA,TGCAGCGTTAAAAAGGGAACAGGGCACACTGAAGCTTTCTTT,CSVKKGTGHTEAFF
TRBV5-1,TRBJ2-3,NA,few,TGCGCCAGCAGCCCCGGGGGGCAGGCGAATACGCAGTATTTT,CASSPGGQANTQYF
TRBV28,TRBJ1-1,NA,NA,TGTGCCAGCAGTTTAATAGGCTCGCTGGTCGCTTTCTTT,CASSLIGSLVAFF
TRBV7-9,TRBJ1-4,TRBD1,NA,TGTGCCAGCAGCCAGACAGGGATGGGTGAAAAACTGTTTTTT,CASSQTGMGEKLFF
TRBV7-9,TRBJ2-7,NA,NA,TGTGCCAGCAGCTTAGGGGGCAGGTTCTACGAGCAGTACTTC,CASSLGGRFYEQYF
TRBV2,TRBJ2-5,NA,NA,TGTGCCAGCAGTGTAGGGGTCCCGGAGACCCAGTACTTC,CASSVGVPETQYF
TRBV21-1,TRBJ1-1,NA,NA,TGTGCCAGCGGGTACGGATGGGCGGGGAACACTGAAGCTTTCTTT,CASGYGWAGNTEAFF
TRBV4-1,TRBJ2-2,TRBD1,NA,TGCGCCAGCAGCTTATACAGGGGTAACACCGGGGAGCTGTTTTTT,CASSLYRGNTGELFF
TRBV7-9,TRBJ2-7,TRBD1,NA,TGTGCCAGCAGCCCACAGGGGGCGGCTGGGGATAAGCAGTACTTC,CASSPQGAAGDKQYF
TRBV30,TRBJ1-2,NA,NA,TGTGCCTGGAGTTGGATGTATGCGGGGTCTGACTACACCTTC,CAWSWMYAGSDYTF
TRBV18,TRBJ1-4,NA,NA,TGTGCCAGCTCACCGAATGAAAAACTGTTTTTT,CASSPNEKLFF
TRBV7-2,TRBJ2-3,NA,NA,TGTGCCAGCAGCCGCGGCGGGGCGGTAGATACGCAGTATTTT,CASSRGGAVDTQYF
TRBV19,TRBJ1-1,NA,NA,TGTGCCAGTAAAGGTTGGCAGGAGGGCTTTTCCCTCACTGAAGCTTTCTTT,CASKGWQEGFSLTEAFF